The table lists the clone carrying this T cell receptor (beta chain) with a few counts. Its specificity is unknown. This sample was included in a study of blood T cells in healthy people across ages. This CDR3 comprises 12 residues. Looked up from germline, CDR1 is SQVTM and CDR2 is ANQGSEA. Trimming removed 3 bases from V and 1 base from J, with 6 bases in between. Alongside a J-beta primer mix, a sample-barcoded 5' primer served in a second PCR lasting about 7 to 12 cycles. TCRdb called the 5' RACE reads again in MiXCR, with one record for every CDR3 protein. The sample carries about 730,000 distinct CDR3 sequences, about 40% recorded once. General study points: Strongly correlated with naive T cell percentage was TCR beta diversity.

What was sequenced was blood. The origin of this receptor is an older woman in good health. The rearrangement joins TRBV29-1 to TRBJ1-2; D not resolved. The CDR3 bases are TGCAGCGTTGATAAGGATAACTATGGCTACACCTTC. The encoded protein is CSVDKDNYGYTF.